This T cell receptor (beta chain) emerged from a study of blood T cell repertoires in COVID-19. About the study: COVID-19 samples collected from the United States, Italy and Spain covered acute and convalescent phases. T cells, B-cell-depleted T cells, or PBMCs supplied cDNA or gDNA.

Original methodology: The assay estimated nucleated cells by amplifying reference gene primers. TCRdb's table, derived via immunoSEQ multiplex PCR, lists solely in-frame clones and lacks some. V, J and clone size derive from that table, while D and trimming were established from the DNA sequence. This table holds about 68,000 clones, 79% found once. The CDR3 length is 13 residues. V dropped 5 bases and J dropped 5 bases, with 10 bases sitting between them. The germline V gene encodes CDR1 LNHDA and CDR2 SQIVND (reference sequence). The sequence came from a woman in her sixties or seventies with acute or convalescent COVID-19. Material for sequencing was peripheral blood. This chain connects TRBV19 to TRBJ1-5; D unresolved. The CDR3 here is CASSLRIHQPQHF. The CDR3 DNA sequence: TGTGCCAGTAGTCTCAGGATCCATCAGCCCCAGCATTTT.